This is a list of T cell receptor beta chains from one sample in a study of blood T cells in healthy people across ages. TCRdb recomputed calls from the 5' RACE reads with MiXCR, one row per CDR3 protein. The repertoire holds about 1.4 million distinct CDR3 sequences, with roughly 64% as singletons. Sequencing input: blood. The receptors stem from a man between 18 and 35 years old in good health. Both conserved end residues are part of each CDR3. Fields, in order: clone size, V gene, J gene, CDR3 length, D gene, CDR3 DNA, CDR3 protein. The D gene is left open where the match is weak. The size field is filled for only some rows; it gives once, few, many or a size class.

size: NA; V: TRBV7-9; J: TRBJ2-7; length: 14; D: TRBD1; DNA: TGTGCCAGCAGCTCCTCGACAGGGACCTACGAGCAGTACTTC; CDR3: CASSSSTGTYEQYF
size: NA; V: TRBV30; J: TRBJ1-1; length: 15; D: TRBD1; DNA: TGTGCCTTGTGGGACAGGGATCGGTGGGCCACAGAAGCTTTCTTT; CDR3: CALWDRDRWATEAFF
size: NA; V: TRBV27; J: TRBJ1-2; length: 13; D: NA; DNA: TGTGCCAGAAGTTTCACTACCTTCTATGGCTACACCTTC; CDR3: CARSFTTFYGYTF
size: NA; V: TRBV12-3/TRBV12-4; J: TRBJ1-5; length: 16; D: TRBD1; DNA: TGTGCCAGCAGCCTCCGGGGACAGACTCTCAATCAGCCCCAGCATTTT; CDR3: CASSLRGQTLNQPQHF
size: NA; V: TRBV5-1; J: TRBJ2-6; length: 13; D: NA; DNA: TGCGCCAGCAGCGCGGACAGCTTCAACGTCCTGACTTTC; CDR3: CASSADSFNVLTF
size: NA; V: TRBV9; J: TRBJ1-1; length: 15; D: NA; DNA: TGTGCCAGCAGCGTAAGGTACGGTGGGGACACTGAAGCTTTCTTT; CDR3: CASSVRYGGDTEAFF
size: NA; V: TRBV4-2; J: TRBJ1-2; length: 15; D: NA; DNA: TGTGCCAGCAGCCAAGCTTCCCGAGCTAACTATGGCTACACCTTC; CDR3: CASSQASRANYGYTF
size: once; V: TRBV10-3; J: TRBJ1-2; length: 16; D: TRBD1; DNA: TGTGCCATCAGCTTCTCGGACAGGGCCAATAACTATGGCTACACCTTC; CDR3: CAISFSDRANNYGYTF
size: once; V: TRBV12-3/TRBV12-4; J: TRBJ2-3; length: 13; D: NA; DNA: TGTGCCAGCAGTGACCACAGGGCAGATACGCAGTATTTT; CDR3: CASSDHRADTQYF
size: NA; V: TRBV20-1; J: TRBJ2-3; length: 16; D: NA; DNA: TGCAGTGCTAGAGATGGCTCGGGGCGGAACACAGATACGCAGTATTTT; CDR3: CSARDGSGRNTDTQYF
size: few; V: TRBV13; J: TRBJ1-2; length: 15; D: NA; DNA: TGTGCCAGCAGCTTTTATGACAGGCCGAACTATGGCTACACCTTC; CDR3: CASSFYDRPNYGYTF
size: few; V: TRBV20-1; J: TRBJ2-7; length: 16; D: TRBD1; DNA: TGCAGTGCTAGAGAAATGGGACAGGGGGACACCTACGAGCAGTACTTC; CDR3: CSAREMGQGDTYEQYF
size: NA; V: TRBV7-9; J: TRBJ2-5; length: 14; D: NA; DNA: TGTGCCAGCAGCTTACAAGCGGCCCAAGAGACCCAGTACTTC; CDR3: CASSLQAAQETQYF
size: NA; V: TRBV7-6; J: TRBJ1-6; length: 13; D: NA; DNA: TGTGCCAGCAGCTTATCATTGGCTTCACCCCTCCACTTT; CDR3: CASSLSLASPLHF
size: once; V: TRBV6-5; J: TRBJ2-5; length: 15; D: TRBD2; DNA: TGTGCCAGCAGCACTAGCGGGGGTACCCAAGAGACCCAGTACTTC; CDR3: CASSTSGGTQETQYF
size: few; V: TRBV4-1; J: TRBJ2-4; length: 18; D: NA; DNA: TGCGCCAGCAGCCAACTTACCCAGAACCCCCTAGCCAAAAACATTCAGTACTTC; CDR3: CASSQLTQNPLAKNIQYF
size: NA; V: TRBV6-5; J: TRBJ2-1; length: 13; D: NA; DNA: TGTGCCAGCAGTTACAGGGACGAGGGGGAGCAGTTCTTC; CDR3: CASSYRDEGEQFF
size: NA; V: TRBV2; J: TRBJ2-7; length: 14; D: NA; DNA: TGTGCCAGCAGTGAAGCTACGGGGGCCTACGAGCAGTACTTC; CDR3: CASSEATGAYEQYF
size: few; V: TRBV29-1; J: TRBJ1-2; length: 15; D: NA; DNA: TGCAGCGTTGAAGAGTGGGGCAGCCCTAACTATGGCTACACCTTC; CDR3: CSVEEWGSPNYGYTF
size: NA; V: TRBV20-1; J: TRBJ1-2; length: 11; D: NA; DNA: TGCAGATGGGGGGAAAAAAGTGGCTACACCTTC; CDR3: CRWGEKSGYTF
size: few; V: TRBV7-9; J: TRBJ2-7; length: 18; D: NA; DNA: TGTGCCAGCAGCTTAGGTTATTCCCAGGGGAGCGGGTCCTACGAGCAGTACTTC; CDR3: CASSLGYSQGSGSYEQYF
size: once; V: TRBV7-8; J: TRBJ1-1; length: 12; D: TRBD1; DNA: TGTGCCAGCAGCCGCACAGGGGTTGCAGCTTTCTTT; CDR3: CASSRTGVAAFF
size: NA; V: TRBV11-2; J: TRBJ1-1; length: 16; D: TRBD1; DNA: TGTGCCAGCAGTCGAGACTCCGGGACAGTGAACACTGAAGCTTTCTTT; CDR3: CASSRDSGTVNTEAFF
size: NA; V: TRBV6-1; J: TRBJ2-7; length: 13; D: NA; DNA: TGTGCCAGCAATGTTAGGGTTACCTACGAGCAGTACTTC; CDR3: CASNVRVTYEQYF
size: NA; V: TRBV27; J: TRBJ1-2; length: 13; D: TRBD1; DNA: TGTGCCAGCAGGGAAACAGGGGTGGATGGCTACACCTTC; CDR3: CASRETGVDGYTF
size: NA; V: TRBV29-1; J: TRBJ2-2; length: 13; D: NA; DNA: TGCAGCGTGATGATTAAAGGCCCCGGGGAGCTGTTTTTT; CDR3: CSVMIKGPGELFF
size: NA; V: TRBV4-3; J: TRBJ2-7; length: 13; D: NA; DNA: TGCGCCAGCAGCCAAGATCAGAATTACGAGCAGTACTTC; CDR3: CASSQDQNYEQYF
size: NA; V: TRBV5-1; J: TRBJ2-7; length: 16; D: NA; DNA: TGCGCCAGCAGCCAAGACGAACAGGGCCCTACCTACGAGCAGTACTTC; CDR3: CASSQDEQGPTYEQYF
size: NA; V: TRBV4-2; J: TRBJ2-7; length: 15; D: NA; DNA: TGTGCCAGCAGCCAAAACCCGGGGCTACCCTACGAGCAGTACTTC; CDR3: CASSQNPGLPYEQYF
size: once; V: TRBV30; J: TRBJ2-1; length: 12; D: NA; DNA: TGTGCCTGGAGCGACGGATACAATGAGCAGTTCTTC; CDR3: CAWSDGYNEQFF
size: NA; V: TRBV10-1; J: TRBJ1-3; length: 16; D: NA; DNA: TGCGCCAGCCGTCCTACTCCCGAGGGATCAGGAAACACCATATATTTT; CDR3: CASRPTPEGSGNTIYF
size: NA; V: TRBV29-1; J: TRBJ2-1; length: 10; D: NA; DNA: TGCAGCGTTCTAACCTCGCAGCAGTTCTTC; CDR3: CSVLTSQQFF
size: once; V: TRBV4-1; J: TRBJ1-1; length: 16; D: NA; DNA: TGCGCCAGCAGCCAAGATCGGGGGTTCTTGAACACTGAAGCTTTCTTT; CDR3: CASSQDRGFLNTEAFF
size: few; V: TRBV5-1; J: TRBJ1-6; length: 15; D: NA; DNA: TGCGCCAGCAGCTTGGTGGCGACGGGGGATTCACCCCTCCACTTT; CDR3: CASSLVATGDSPLHF
size: NA; V: TRBV3-1; J: TRBJ2-7; length: 14; D: NA; DNA: TGTGCCAGCAGCCAAGGCCCGGGGTTCTACGAGCAGTACTTC; CDR3: CASSQGPGFYEQYF
size: NA; V: TRBV21-1; J: TRBJ1-1; length: 13; D: NA; DNA: TGTGCCAGCAGCAAAGCGCCACTTGTAGAAGCTTTCTTT; CDR3: CASSKAPLVEAFF
size: NA; V: TRBV6-1; J: TRBJ2-5; length: 17; D: NA; DNA: TGTGCCAGCACCGGCCCAGGGACTCCCAGTGTAGGGGAGACCCAGTACTTT; CDR3: CASTGPGTPSVGETQYF
size: NA; V: TRBV27; J: TRBJ2-2; length: 14; D: TRBD1; DNA: TGTGCCAGCAGTATTGGGACAGGGTACGGGGAGCTGTTTTTT; CDR3: CASSIGTGYGELFF
size: few; V: TRBV11-2; J: TRBJ2-1; length: 13; D: TRBD2; DNA: TGTGCCAGCAGCTTGGGACTAGCGGCTGAGCAGTTCTTC; CDR3: CASSLGLAAEQFF